The source of this T cell receptor beta chain is a study of identical twins. TCRdb reprocessed the 5' RACE reads with MiXCR, giving one entry per CDR3 protein. Here the sample spans approximately 500,000 distinct CDR3 sequences, 24% being singletons. This clonotype was detected only a few times. This CDR3 is 13 amino acids long. In germline, CDR1 is SGDLS, CDR2 YYNGEE. V was pared by 4 bases and J by 3 bases, with 8 bases between. This sample was also put to use in a study of T cells expressing NK-cell markers.

The receptor comes from a woman younger than 35 in good health. The sample was CD4+ T cells sorted from blood. V is TRBV9 and J is TRBJ1-5; D unresolved. The CDR3: CASSKQNNQPQHF. The CDR3 nucleotides are TGTGCCAGCAGCAAACAGAACAATCAGCCCCAGCATTTT. Complete variable domain (other parts from reference TRBV9 and TRBJ1-5): DSGVTQTPKHLITATGQRVTLRCSPRSGDLSVYWYQQSLDQGLQFLIQYYNGEERAKGNILERFSAQQFPDLHSELNLSSLELGDSALYFCASSKQNNQPQHFGDGTRLSIL.